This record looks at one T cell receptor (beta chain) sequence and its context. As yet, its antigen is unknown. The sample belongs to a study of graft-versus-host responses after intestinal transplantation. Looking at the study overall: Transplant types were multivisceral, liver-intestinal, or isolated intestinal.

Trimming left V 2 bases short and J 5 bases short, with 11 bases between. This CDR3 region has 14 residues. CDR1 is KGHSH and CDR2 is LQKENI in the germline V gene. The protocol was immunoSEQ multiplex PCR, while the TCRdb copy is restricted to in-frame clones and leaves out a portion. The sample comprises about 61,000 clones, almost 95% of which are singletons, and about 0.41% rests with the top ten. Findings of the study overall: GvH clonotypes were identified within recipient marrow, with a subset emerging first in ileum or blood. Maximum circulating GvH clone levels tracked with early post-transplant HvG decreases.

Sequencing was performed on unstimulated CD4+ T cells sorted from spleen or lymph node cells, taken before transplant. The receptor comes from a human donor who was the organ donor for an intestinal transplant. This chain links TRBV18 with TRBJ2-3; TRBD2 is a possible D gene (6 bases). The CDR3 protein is CASSPGLGGDTQYF. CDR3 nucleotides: TGTGCCAGCTCACCAGGGTTGGGGGGAGATACGCAGTATTTT.